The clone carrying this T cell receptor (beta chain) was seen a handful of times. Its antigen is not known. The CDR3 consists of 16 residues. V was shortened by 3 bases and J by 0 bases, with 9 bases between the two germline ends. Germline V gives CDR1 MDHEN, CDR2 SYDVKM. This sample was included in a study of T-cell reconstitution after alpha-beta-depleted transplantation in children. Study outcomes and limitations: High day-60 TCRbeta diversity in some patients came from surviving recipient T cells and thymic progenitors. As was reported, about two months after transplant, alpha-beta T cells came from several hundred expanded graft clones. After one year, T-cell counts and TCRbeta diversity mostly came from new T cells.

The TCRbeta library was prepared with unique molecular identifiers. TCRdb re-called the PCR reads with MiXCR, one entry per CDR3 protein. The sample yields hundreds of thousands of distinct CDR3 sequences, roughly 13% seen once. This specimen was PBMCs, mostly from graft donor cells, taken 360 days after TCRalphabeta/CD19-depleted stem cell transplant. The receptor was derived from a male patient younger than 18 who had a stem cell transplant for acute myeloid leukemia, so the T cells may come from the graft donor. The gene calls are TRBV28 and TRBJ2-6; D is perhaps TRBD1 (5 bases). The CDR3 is CASSFTGSSGANVLTF. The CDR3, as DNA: TGTGCCAGCAGTTTCACAGGTTCCTCTGGGGCCAACGTCCTGACTTTC.